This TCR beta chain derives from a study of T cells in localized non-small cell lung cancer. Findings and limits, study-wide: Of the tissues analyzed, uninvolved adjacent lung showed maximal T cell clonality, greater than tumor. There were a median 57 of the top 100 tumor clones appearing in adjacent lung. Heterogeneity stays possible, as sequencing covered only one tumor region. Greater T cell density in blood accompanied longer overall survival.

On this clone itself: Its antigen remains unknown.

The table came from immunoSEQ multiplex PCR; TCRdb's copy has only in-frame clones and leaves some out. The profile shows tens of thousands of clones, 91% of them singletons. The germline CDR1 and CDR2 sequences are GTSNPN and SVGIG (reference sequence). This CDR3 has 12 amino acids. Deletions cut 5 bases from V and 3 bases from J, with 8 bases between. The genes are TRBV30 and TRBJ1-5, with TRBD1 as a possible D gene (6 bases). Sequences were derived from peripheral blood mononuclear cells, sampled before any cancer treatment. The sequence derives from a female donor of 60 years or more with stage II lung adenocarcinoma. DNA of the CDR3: TGTGCCTGGGACAGGTTCAATCAGCCCCAGCATTTT. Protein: CAWDRFNQPQHF. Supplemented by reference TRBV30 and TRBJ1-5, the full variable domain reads SQTIHQWPATLVQPVGSPLSLECTVEGTSNPNLYWYRQAAGRGLQLLFYSVGIGQISSEVPQNLSASRPQDRQFILSSKKLLLSDSGFYLCAWDRFNQPQHFGDGTRLSIL.